The TCR beta chain described here comes from a study of Tregs in tolerant kidney transplant recipients. The nonmyeloablative bone marrow transplants came from related graft donors, with transient mixed chimerism. Thawed PBMCs were FACS-sorted into unstimulated CD4+CD25+CD127- regulatory T cells, CD4+CD25- non-regulatory cells, CD4 and CD8 cells. Germline V CDR1 and CDR2: LNHDA, SQIVND (reference sequence). The CDR3 runs 16 residues. Trimming left V 4 bases short and J 7 bases short, with 22 bases between. A remark on this clone: The read ends 3 residues shy of where the CDR3 ends; the end is completed using the germline J gene.

Profiling relied on immunoSEQ multiplex PCR, and the TCRdb table lists in-frame clones only, not all of them. The sample table sets out 25,000 or so clones. The clonotype comes from a human patient who received a combined kidney and bone marrow transplant. Some T cells may possibly be graft donor cells. The chain carries TRBV19 and TRBJ1-2; the D gene is possibly TRBD1 (6 bases). Here the sequenced sample was CD4+ T cells from blood (PBMCs), taken 6 months after the transplant. CDR3 protein: CASSRGTGTSLRGYTF. The CDR3 bases that were read are TGTGCCAGTAGTAGAGGAACCGGGACAAGCTTACGTGGC.